The present T cell receptor (beta chain) was sequenced within a study of OX40 agonist ivuxolimab in advanced cancers. The protocol was immunoSEQ multiplex PCR, while the TCRdb copy is restricted to in-frame clones and leaves out a portion. Altogether under 90,000 clones are present, around 91% being singletons, with the ten largest covering about 1.8%. This CDR3 has 12 amino acids. V was trimmed by 11 bases and J by 3 bases, leaving 13 bases between them. CDR1 and CDR2 from the germline V gene are ENHRY and SYGVKD. This clone was counted a few times. Here the sequenced sample was CD4+ or CD8+ T cells sorted from blood, taken in a trial of the OX40 agonist ivuxolimab. The receptor comes from an adult with an advanced solid tumor such as melanoma, head and neck, liver or kidney cancer. V gene TRBV10-3 combines with J gene TRBJ1-2; TRBD1 is a possible D gene (6 bases). The CDR3 here is CASKQGDYGYTF. DNA for the CDR3: TGTGCCTCAAAACAGGGAGACTATGGCTACACCTTC.